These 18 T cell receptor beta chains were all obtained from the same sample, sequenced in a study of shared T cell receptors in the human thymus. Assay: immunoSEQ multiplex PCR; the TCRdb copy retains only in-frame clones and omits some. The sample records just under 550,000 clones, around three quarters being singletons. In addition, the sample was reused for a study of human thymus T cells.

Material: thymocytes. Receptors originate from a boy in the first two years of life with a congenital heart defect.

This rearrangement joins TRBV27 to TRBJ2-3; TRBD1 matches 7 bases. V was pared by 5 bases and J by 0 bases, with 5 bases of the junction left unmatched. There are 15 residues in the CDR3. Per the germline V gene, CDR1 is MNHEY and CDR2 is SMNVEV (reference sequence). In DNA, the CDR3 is TGTGCCAGCAGTGCCGGGACAGTGAGCACAGATACGCAGTATTTT. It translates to CASSAGTVSTDTQYF.

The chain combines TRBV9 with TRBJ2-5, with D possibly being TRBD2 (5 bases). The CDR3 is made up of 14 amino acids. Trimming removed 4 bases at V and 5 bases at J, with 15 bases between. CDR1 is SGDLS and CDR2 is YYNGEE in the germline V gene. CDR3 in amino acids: CASSPSGGCETQYF. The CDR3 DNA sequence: TGTGCCAGCAGCCCCTCTGGAGGCTGTGAGACCCAGTACTTC.

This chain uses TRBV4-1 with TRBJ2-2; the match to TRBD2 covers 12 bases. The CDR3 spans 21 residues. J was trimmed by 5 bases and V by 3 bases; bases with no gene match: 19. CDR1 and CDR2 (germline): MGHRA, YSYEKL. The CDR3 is CASSHQGEGLLAGGPTGELFF. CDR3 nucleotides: TGCGCCAGCAGCCACCAAGGGGAGGGTCTCCTAGCGGGAGGGCCGACCGGGGAGCTGTTTTTT.

The CDR3 DNA sequence: TGCGCCAGCAGCCAGGCCTCGAACGACACTGAAGCTTTCTTT. Encoded protein: CASSQASNDTEAFF. The chain links TRBV4-3 to TRBJ1-1; D gene uncertain. V was clipped by 3 bases and J by 3 bases, with 11 bases between them. The germline V gene has CDR1 LGHNA and CDR2 YSLEER. The CDR3 is made up of 14 amino acids.

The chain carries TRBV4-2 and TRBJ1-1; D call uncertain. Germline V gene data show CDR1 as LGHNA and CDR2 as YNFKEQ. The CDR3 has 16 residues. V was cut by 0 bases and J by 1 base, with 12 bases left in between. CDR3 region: CASSQDGRHQNTEAFF. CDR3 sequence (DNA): TGTGCCAGCAGCCAAGATGGTCGACATCAGAACACTGAAGCTTTCTTT.

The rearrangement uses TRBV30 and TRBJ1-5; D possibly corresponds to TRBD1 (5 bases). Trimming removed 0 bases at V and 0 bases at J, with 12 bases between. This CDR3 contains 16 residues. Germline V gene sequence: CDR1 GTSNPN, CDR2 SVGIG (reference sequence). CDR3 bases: TGTGCCTGGAGTGTTGAGCAGGGAAATAGCAATCAGCCCCAGCATTTT. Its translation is CAWSVEQGNSNQPQHF.

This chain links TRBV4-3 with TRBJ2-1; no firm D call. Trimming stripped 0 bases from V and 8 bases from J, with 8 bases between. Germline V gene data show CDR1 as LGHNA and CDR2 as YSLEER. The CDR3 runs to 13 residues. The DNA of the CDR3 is TGCGCCAGCAGCCAAGATTCCCAGGATGAGCAGTTCTTC. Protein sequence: CASSQDSQDEQFF.

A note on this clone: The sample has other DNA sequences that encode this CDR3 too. The CDR3 is CASSVGKGRETQYF. CDR3 DNA: TGTGCCAGCAGCGTAGGTAAAGGGAGGGAGACCCAGTACTTC. The chain couples TRBV9 to TRBJ2-5; maybe TRBD2 (6 bases). This CDR3 comprises 14 residues. Germline lookup yields CDR1 SGDLS and CDR2 YYNGEE. Trimming took 0 bases from V and 5 from J, leaving 11 bases between them.

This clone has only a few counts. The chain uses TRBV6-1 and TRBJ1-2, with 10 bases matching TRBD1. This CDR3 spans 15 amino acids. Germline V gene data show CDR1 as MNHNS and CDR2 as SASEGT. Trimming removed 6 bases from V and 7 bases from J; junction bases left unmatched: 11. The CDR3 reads CASRTPDRGLTGYTF. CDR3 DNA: TGTGCCAGCAGGACCCCGGACAGGGGGTTAACTGGCTACACCTTC.

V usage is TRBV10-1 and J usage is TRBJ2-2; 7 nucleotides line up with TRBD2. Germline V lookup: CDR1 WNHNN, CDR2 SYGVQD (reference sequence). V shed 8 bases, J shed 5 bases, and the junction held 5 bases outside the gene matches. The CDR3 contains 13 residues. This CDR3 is CASGRVGTGELFF. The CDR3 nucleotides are TGCGCCAGCGGGAGGGTTGGGACCGGGGAGCTGTTTTTT.

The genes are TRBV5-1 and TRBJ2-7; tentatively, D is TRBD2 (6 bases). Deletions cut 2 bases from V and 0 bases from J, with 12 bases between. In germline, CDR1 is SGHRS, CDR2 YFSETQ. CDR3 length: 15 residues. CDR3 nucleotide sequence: TGCGCCAGCAGCTTCAACGGGAGTGGCTCCTACGAGCAGTACTTC. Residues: CASSFNGSGSYEQYF.

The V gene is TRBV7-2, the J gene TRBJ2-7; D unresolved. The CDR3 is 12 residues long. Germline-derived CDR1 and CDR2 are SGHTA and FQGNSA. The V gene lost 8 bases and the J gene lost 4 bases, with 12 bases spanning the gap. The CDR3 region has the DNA TGTGCCAGCCTAACTGATAGATACGAGCAGTACTTC. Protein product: CASLTDRYEQYF.

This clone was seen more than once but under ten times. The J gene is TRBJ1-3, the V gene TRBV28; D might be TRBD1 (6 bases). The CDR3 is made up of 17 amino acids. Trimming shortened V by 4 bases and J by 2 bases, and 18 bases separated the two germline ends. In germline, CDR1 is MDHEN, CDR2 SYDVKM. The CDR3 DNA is TGTGCCAGCAGTTGGACTAGTGGGGGGGCCCCTGGAAACACCATATATTTT. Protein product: CASSWTSGGAPGNTIYF.

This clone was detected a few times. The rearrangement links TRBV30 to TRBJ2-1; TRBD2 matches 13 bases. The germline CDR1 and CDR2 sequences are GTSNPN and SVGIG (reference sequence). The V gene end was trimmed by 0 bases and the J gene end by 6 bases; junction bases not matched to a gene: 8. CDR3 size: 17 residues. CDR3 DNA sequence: TGTGCCTGGAGTGTACCCCCCCGACTAGCGGGAGGCAATGAGCAGTTCTTC. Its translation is CAWSVPPRLAGGNEQFF.

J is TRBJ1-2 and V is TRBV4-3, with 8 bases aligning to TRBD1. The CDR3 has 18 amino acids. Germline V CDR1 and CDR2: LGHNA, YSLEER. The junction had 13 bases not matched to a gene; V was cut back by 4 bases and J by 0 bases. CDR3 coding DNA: TGCGCCAGCAGCCGAGACAGGGGCAGCCGAGTGGCTAACTATGGCTACACCTTC. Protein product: CASSRDRGSRVANYGYTF.

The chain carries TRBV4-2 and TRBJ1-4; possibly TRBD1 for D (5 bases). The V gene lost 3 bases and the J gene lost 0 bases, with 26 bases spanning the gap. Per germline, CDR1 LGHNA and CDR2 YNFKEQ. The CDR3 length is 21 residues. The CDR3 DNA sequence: TGTGCCAGCAGCCAGGCTCTTAGGGGAGGATCACGCCTTGCAACTAATGAAAAACTGTTTTTT. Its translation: CASSQALRGGSRLATNEKLFF.

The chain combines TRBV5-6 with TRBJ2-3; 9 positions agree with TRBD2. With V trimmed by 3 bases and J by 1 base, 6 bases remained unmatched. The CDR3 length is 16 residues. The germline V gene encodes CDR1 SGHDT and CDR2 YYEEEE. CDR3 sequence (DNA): TGTGCCAGCAGCTCCCCGACTAGCGGCCGCACAGATACGCAGTATTTT. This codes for CASSSPTSGRTDTQYF.

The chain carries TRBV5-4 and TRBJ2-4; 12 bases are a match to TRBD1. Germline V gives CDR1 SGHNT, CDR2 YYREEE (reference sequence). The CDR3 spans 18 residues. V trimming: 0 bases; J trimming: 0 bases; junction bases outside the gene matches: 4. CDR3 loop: CASSLGGQGARAKNIQYF. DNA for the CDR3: TGTGCCAGCAGCTTGGGGGGACAGGGGGCTAGAGCCAAAAACATTCAGTACTTC.